The clone carrying this T cell receptor (beta chain) was detected only once. Antigen specificity is unknown. This entry is derived from a study of vaccination and CD4 T cells after COVID-19. Researchers used the Oncomine TCR Beta short-read assay to sequence DNA from cultured CD4+ T cells. TCRdb reprocessed the PCR reads with MiXCR, giving one entry per CDR3 protein. In the table there are under 11,000 distinct CDR3 sequences, roughly 72% of which are singletons. J was trimmed by 2 bases and V by 1 base; bases with no gene match: 3. Germline CDR1 SGHTA, CDR2 FQGTGA. The CDR3 totals 15 residues. Treatment in this sample: approximately nine-day PBMC culture with coronavirus spike peptide pools or control peptides (ViraFEST assay). Study outcomes and limitations: Spike mono-reactivity marked 304 of 307 vaccine-specific clones in convalescent patients.

The chain is built from TRBV7-3 and TRBJ2-7; TRBD2 agrees at 9 bases. The sequence was collected from a human donor who had recovered from COVID-19. The sequencing input was CD4+ T cells from blood, cultured in vitro. The CDR3 loop is CASSLSGGAPYEQYF. The CDR3 DNA is TGTGCCAGCAGCTTAAGCGGGGGGGCCCCCTACGAGCAGTACTTC.